The 24 T cell receptor beta chains in this list originate from one sample, sequenced in a study of T cells in Graves' hyperthyroidism and ophthalmopathy. The source material, RNA transcripts, was used to amplify TCR beta CDR3 regions. HTBI primers were the set used in a first-round RT-PCR of the TCR CDR3. Each CDR3 protein gets one entry after TCRdb re-called the multiplex PCR reads with MiXCR. This sample has over 500,000 distinct CDR3 sequences; 17% occur once, and the top ten carry 17%. Sequencing was carried out using blood. The receptors were gathered from a young woman with Graves' ophthalmopathy.

The J gene is TRBJ1-1, the V gene TRBV12-5, with D unclear. Per the germline V gene, CDR1 is LGHNT and CDR2 is FRNRAP. The length of the CDR3 is 22 residues. CDR3 loop: CAGRQVGFGPGAAVLMNTEAFF. In DNA, the CDR3 is TGTGCGGGAAGACAAGTAGGTTTTGGGCCAGGTGCGGCTGTTCTTATGAACACTGAAGCTTTCTTT.

With respect to this clonotype: No conserved phenylalanine or tryptophan ends this CDR3, so it is likely a read error. The chain carries TRBV20-1 and TRBJ2-7, with D unresolved. Germline V gives CDR1 DFQATT, CDR2 SNEGSKA (reference sequence). V dropped 3 bases and J dropped 4 bases, with 13 bases sitting between them. The CDR3 is 13 residues long. Here the CDR3 reads CSARGPRPYEQYS. The CDR3 DNA reads TGCAGTGCTAGGGGTCCCCGCCCTTACGAGCAGTACTCC.

This clonotype was observed a few times. A read error is possible here, since a much larger clone lies one base away. This chain connects TRBV9 to TRBJ2-1, with 8 bases fitting TRBD1. TRBJ2-7 matches the DNA end more closely, so the J call is doubtful. The CDR3 extends over 19 amino acids. Looked up from germline, CDR1 is SGDLS and CDR2 is YYNGEE. In DNA, the CDR3 is TGTGCCAGCAGCGCCGTGGGGACAGGCATCATTAGCTCCTACAATGAGCAGTACTTC. Translation gives CASSAVGTGIISSYNEQYF.

The chain joins TRBV30 to TRBJ2-7; no firm D call. Germline V gene lookup returns CDR1 GTSNPN and CDR2 SVGIG (reference sequence). The CDR3 runs 12 residues. V lost 2 bases and J lost 3, with 8 bases in between. In DNA form, the CDR3 reads TGTGCCTGGAGTCCCAGGAACTACGAGCAGTACTTC. Translation gives CAWSPRNYEQYF.

V is TRBV5-5 and J is TRBJ2-7, with 7 bases identical to TRBD1. Trimming removed 4 bases from V and 3 bases from J; junction bases left unmatched: 7. The germline CDR1 and CDR2 sequences are SGHKS and YYEKEE (reference sequence). The CDR3 consists of 14 residues. The CDR3 DNA reads as TGTGCCAGCAGCCCCTTTGGGACAGTCTACGAGCAGTACTTC. Protein sequence: CASSPFGTVYEQYF.

This clonotype was counted between two and nine times. The CDR3 loop reads CSARTSGRAMETQYF. In DNA, the CDR3 is TGCAGCGCCAGGACTAGCGGGAGGGCGATGGAGACCCAGTACTTC. The chain combines TRBV29-1 with TRBJ2-5, with 15 bases aligning to TRBD2. Germline V gene sequence: CDR1 SQVTM, CDR2 ANQGSEA. This CDR3 comprises 15 residues. The V segment lost 7 bases and the J segment 5 bases; nucleotides outside the gene matches: 8.

This clonotype has at least ten counts. In DNA form, the CDR3 reads TGTGCCAGCAGTTTTCTGGCTAGCGGGGGGGCGGCAGATACGCAGTATTTT. Encoded protein: CASSFLASGGAADTQYF. This sequence joins TRBV28 and TRBJ2-3; TRBD2 matches 12 bases. Germline CDR1 MDHEN, CDR2 SYDVKM. The CDR3 has 17 residues. Trimming cost V 3 bases and J 4 bases; bases outside gene matches: 8.

This clonotype has a count of ten or more. The chain links TRBV28 to TRBJ2-1, with TRBD2 matching 8 bases. The CDR3 consists of 16 residues. With 6 bases clipped from V and 1 base from J, the junction kept 8 bases outside the gene matches. Germline CDR1 reads MDHEN; CDR2 reads SYDVKM. The CDR3 nucleotides read TGTGCCAGCAGCCCAGGGTCTAGCGGGTCCTACAATGAGCAGTTCTTC. This encodes CASSPGSSGSYNEQFF.

This clonotype was counted a few times. J is TRBJ2-2 and V is TRBV13; TRBD2 aligns across 13 bases. Trimming cost V 8 bases and J 0 bases; bases outside gene matches: 9. CDR1 and CDR2 from the germline V gene are PRHDT and FYEKMQ (reference sequence). The CDR3 covers 18 residues. The CDR3 coding sequence is TGTGCCAGCTCCCCGGGACTAGCGGGAATATCGAACACCGGGGAGCTGTTTTTT. Its protein product is CASSPGLAGISNTGELFF.

As regards this clonotype: The junction does not match germline at one end; this may be a read error. The rearrangement uses TRBV11-2 and TRBJ1-5; possible D gene TRBD1, 6 bases. The CDR3 length is 15 residues. CDR1 SGHAT and CDR2 FQNNGV come from the germline V gene. CDR3 nucleotides: TGCGCCAGCAGCCCGAGACAGGTAAACAATCAGCCCCAGCATTTT. Its protein is CASSPRQVNNQPQHF. Full variable domain (outside the CDR3, taken from reference TRBV11-2 and TRBJ1-5): EAGVAQSPRYKIIEKRQSVAFWCNPISGHATLYWYQQILGQGPKLLIQFQNNGVVDDSQLPKDRFSAERLKGVDSTLKIQPAKLEDSAVYLCASSPRQVNNQPQHFGDGTRLSIL.

The chain uses TRBV20-1 and TRBJ2-2, with D uncertain. Germline CDR1 and CDR2: DFQATT and SNEGSKA (reference sequence). The length of the CDR3 is 13 residues. The CDR3, as DNA: TGCAGCATACTGGAGTCGAACACCGGGGAGCTGTTTTTT. It specifies CSILESNTGELFF.

This clonotype was seen a handful of times. The chain joins TRBV30 to TRBJ2-1; unclear D gene. Per germline, CDR1 GTSNPN and CDR2 SVGIG (reference sequence). V was cut by 0 bases and J by 6 bases, with 3 bases left in between. The CDR3 is 11 amino acids. DNA of the CDR3: TGTGCCTGGAGTGTCCCCAATGAGCAGTTCTTC. Translated, it gives CAWSVPNEQFF.

V gene TRBV19 combines with J gene TRBJ2-1; 9 bases are a match to TRBD1. The CDR3 consists of 13 residues. V lost 7 bases, J lost 12 bases, and 10 bases stayed unmatched. Germline V gene lookup returns CDR1 LNHDA and CDR2 SQIVND (reference sequence). For the CDR3, the DNA is TGTGCCAGTACGGTGACAGGGGGTTTCCCGCAGTTCTTC. Amino acids: CASTVTGGFPQFF. Full variable domain (remainder filled in from reference TRBV19 and TRBJ2-1): DGGITQSPKYLFRKEGQNVTLSCEQNLNHDAMYWYRQDPGQGLRLIYYSQIVNDFQKGDIAEGYSVSREKKESFPLTVTSAQKNPTAFYLCASTVTGGFPQFFGPGTRLTVL.

The chain carries TRBV6-1 and TRBJ2-3, with 10 positions matching TRBD2. The CDR3 runs 15 residues. CDR1 MNHNS and CDR2 SASEGT come from the germline V gene. The CDR3 bases are TGTGACAGTTACTTGCTAGCGGGAGTGGTGGGTACGCAGTATTTT. It specifies CDSYLLAGVVGTQYF.

V gene TRBV20-1 combines with J gene TRBJ2-5; 13 positions match TRBD2. CDR3 length: 15 amino acids. J was trimmed by 4 bases and V by 3 bases; bases with no gene match: 5. The germline gives CDR1 DFQATT, CDR2 SNEGSKA (reference sequence). CDR3 sequence reads: CSASSRLAGGETQYF. The CDR3 DNA follows: TGCAGTGCTAGTTCGAGACTAGCGGGAGGAGAGACCCAGTACTTC.

This clonotype was recorded many times. The CDR3 loop reads CASSLSGLAGYEQYF. For the CDR3, the DNA is TGTGCCAGCAGTTTATCGGGTCTAGCGGGCTACGAGCAGTACTTC. The chain joins TRBV27 to TRBJ2-7, with 8 bases lining up with TRBD2. This CDR3 has 15 amino acids. Germline trimming cut 0 bases from V and 3 bases from J; bases unmatched to any gene: 4. CDR1 is MNHEY and CDR2 is SMNVEV in the germline V gene (reference sequence).

This clonotype showed up just a few times. The J gene is TRBJ2-7, the V gene TRBV5-6; a weak D match, TRBD2 (7 bases). The CDR3 consists of 15 residues. Trimming cost V 4 bases and J 3 bases, with 17 bases left between them. Germline V lookup: CDR1 SGHDT, CDR2 YYEEEE. The CDR3 region is CASSPPGGLGYEQYF. CDR3 bases: TGTGCCAGCAGCCCTCCGGGGGGCCTTGGCTACGAGCAGTACTTC.

Only a few counts were recorded for this clonotype. The CDR3 here is CSVAELHYEQYF. The DNA of the CDR3 is TGCAGTGTAGCGGAACTCCACTACGAGCAGTACTTC. This sequence joins TRBV20-1 and TRBJ2-7; possible D gene TRBD2, 6 bases. CDR1 DFQATT and CDR2 SNEGSKA come from the germline V gene (reference sequence). With 7 bases removed from V and 3 bases from J, the gap between germline ends came to 13 bases. The CDR3 covers 12 residues.

Ten or more counts support this clonotype. V gene TRBV3-1 combines with J gene TRBJ2-3; tentatively, D is TRBD2 (6 bases). CDR3 size: 15 residues. Trimming shortened V by 4 bases and J by 6 bases, and 17 bases separated the two germline ends. Germline CDR1 reads LGHDT; CDR2 reads YNNKEL (reference sequence). CDR3 residues: CASSRTAGMSDTQYF. Written as DNA, the CDR3 is TGTGCCAGCAGCCGGACCGCGGGAATGAGTGATACGCAGTATTTT.

This clonotype has ten or more counts. This sequence joins TRBV6-2 or TRBV6-3 and TRBJ1-2; 7 bases are shared with TRBD1. Trimming removed 2 bases from V and 6 bases from J; junction bases left unmatched: 6. The germline gives CDR1 MNHEY, CDR2 SVGEGT. This CDR3 comprises 14 residues. The CDR3 protein is CASSYTGQNNGYTF. CDR3 nucleotide sequence: TGTGCCAGCAGTTACACGGGACAGAATAATGGCTACACCTTC.

The sample holds many counts of this clonotype. This chain joins TRBV3-1 and TRBJ2-7; 8 bases match TRBD1. Trimming at V came to 1 base and at J to 6 bases, leaving 5 bases not matched to a gene. This CDR3 region has 14 residues. Germline CDR1 and CDR2: LGHDT and YNNKEL (reference sequence). CDR3 DNA: TGTGCCAGCAGCCAAGCCGGGACAGGCTCCGAGCAGTACTTC. Its protein product is CASSQAGTGSEQYF.

This clonotype was seen a few times. The V call is TRBV3-1, the J call TRBJ1-3; 7 bases are shared with TRBD1. The CDR3 spans 18 residues. J was trimmed by 3 bases and V by 0 bases; bases with no gene match: 11. The germline V gene encodes CDR1 LGHDT and CDR2 YNNKEL (reference sequence). Written as DNA, the CDR3 is TGTGCCAGCAGCCAAGATCGGATAGGGGGCGCAAGTGGAAACACCATATATTTT. Translating gives CASSQDRIGGASGNTIYF.

The V gene is TRBV12-3 or TRBV12-4, the J gene TRBJ1-4, with a weak D call TRBD1 (5 bases). This CDR3 is 14 amino acids long. Trimming shortened V by 7 bases and J by 7 bases, and 16 bases separated the two germline ends. The CDR3: CASNRRGGGEKLFF. CDR3 nucleotide sequence: TGTGCCAGCAACAGGAGGGGAGGTGGTGAAAAACTGTTTTTT.

The chain has TRBV4-1 and TRBJ1-2; D is unclear. The CDR3 runs to 16 residues. Trimming shortened V by 0 bases and J by 4 bases, and 15 bases separated the two germline ends. Germline lookup yields CDR1 MGHRA and CDR2 YSYEKL. The chain's CDR3 is CASSQEGMNVAYGYTF. For the CDR3, the DNA is TGCGCCAGCAGCCAAGAAGGAATGAATGTGGCCTATGGCTACACCTTC.